The entry that follows covers one T cell receptor (beta chain) sequence. It lacks a known antigen. Per-base qualities were not stored, and no clone one base away is much larger. In total, approximately 610 healthy bone marrow donors made up the cohort. At the time of sampling, all cohort members were nominally healthy, though unrecorded immune exposures were likely present. The donor tested CMV seropositive and was one of the 289 seropositive cohort members. A peripheral blood sample was collected from each donor, and TCR beta sequencing was performed on peripheral blood mononuclear cells. The Qiagen DNeasy Blood Extraction Kit was used to extract genomic DNA from the blood cell samples. The sample comes from a study of cytomegalovirus exposure and HLA in healthy donors (dated by TCRdb to the late 2010s). For the study in its entirety: In an earlier analysis of under 600 of the donors, about 270 Gb of sequence data and 117 million unique TCR beta sequences from some 170 million T cells were reported. An early release that covered about 640 HLA-typed donors contained about 300 gigabases of sequencing data and some 87 million unique TCR sequences. Among the roughly 400 genotyped donors, under 90% belonged to the genetic ancestry cluster associated with self-reported Caucasian donors. The study aimed to test whether cataloging public T cell receptors could reveal signatures of past pathogen exposure. The study used immunosequencing to profile the T cell repertoires of hundreds of subjects and linked those repertoires to cytomegalovirus serostatus. Along with the approximately 700-subject first cohort, a separate validation cohort of more than 90 different subjects was used. The study combined high-throughput TCR immunosequencing, statistical association of individual TCRs with disease status, and machine learning to predict cytomegalovirus infection status. To study patterns of TCR occurrence, a later analysis re-analyzed previously published TCR beta repertoires from more than 550 donors and added high-resolution HLA genotyping. Rather than drawing on any new phenotypic data, the later analysis identified candidate immune exposures from TCR beta sequences and the way those sequences occurred across donors. An earlier analysis of several hundred of the donors applied high-throughput TCR beta sequencing to assess whether each TCR beta V gene segment acted as functional or pseudogenic. Alongside the repertoire data, information on donor age, sex, ethnicity and CMV serostatus was compiled. A later genetic analysis used genome-wide SNP genotypes for about 60% of the roughly 670 donors, treating that subset as a discovery cohort. All discovery cohort repertoires had been generated using a single sequencing platform. Class I and class II HLA loci were covered by the typing at four-digit resolution. The number of donors typed differed by locus, with roughly 629-640 for A, B, C, DRB1 and DQB1, approximately 500 for DQA1, 600 to 610 for DPA1, and under 490 for DPB1. Roughly 5 DR-DQ haplotypes were handled as single units for association and clustering, since linkage in the cohort was strong. On average, 235,054 unique TCR beta nucleotide sequences were sequenced per donor among a few hundred genotyped donors of the cohort, with roughly 18% of those sequences being non-productive. The paper as a whole reports these results and caveats: According to the authors, the approach could potentially be generalized to other disease states and immunological phenotypes. Immune exposure information for the cohort was limited to CMV serostatus. In a later analysis, the rate of TCR association differed among HLA loci, with DRB1 alleles having the most associated TCRs and HLA-C alleles having the fewest. A later genetic analysis reported fewer N-insertions in productive TCRs among donors in an Asian-associated ancestry cluster than the roughly 690-donor mean. Presence/absence analyses assumed roughly uniform sequencing depth across donors, an assumption that may not hold. In a later analysis, about 17,000 TCR beta sequences were associated with specific HLA alleles at a false discovery rate of 0.05. In a later analysis, HLA-associated TCR beta chains were found to be more clonally expanded and to have lower generation probabilities than equally common non-associated chains. The cohort was sequenced for TCR beta chains only, and without alpha or paired-chain data the features that could be detected were limited. In an earlier analysis of 450 to 750 of the donors, most TCR beta V segments appeared in productive rearrangements about 87% or about 30% of the time, broadly matching IMGT annotations. HLA typing was unavailable for some donors at each locus, so association tests used only the typed subset. A later analysis found that most CMV-associated TCR beta chains appeared HLA-restricted, with HLA associations seemingly driven largely by CMV exposure. A later analysis reported that several top co-occurrence clusters appeared linked to parvovirus B19, influenza, CMV and Epstein-Barr virus. V-gene and J-gene trimming of TCR beta chains was associated with a missense DCLRE1C variant in a later genetic analysis, and the association was replicated in an independent cohort. Because counts were too low, more than 15 rarely observed V segments, including chromosome 9 orphons, were left out of the earlier analysis of approximately 500 of the donors. In the study, approximately 160 TCR beta chains were listed as associated with cytomegalovirus. In both the original and validation cohorts, the classifier was reported to diagnose cytomegalovirus status with high specificity and sensitivity. When HLA alleles, especially DR and DQ, strongly co-occurred, TCR associations were difficult to assign to individual alleles. Three of the identified cytomegalovirus-associated TCR beta chains were confirmed in vitro to be specific for cytomegalovirus antigens. Correlated functional status among segregating V segments might reflect linkage disequilibrium, but an unknown experimental factor could not be ruled out. A group of highly shared sequence variants was considered likely to be a technical artifact of the sequencing pipeline. While some public TCRs were present in many individuals, most TCR sequences turned up only very rarely across donors. A further reported finding was that TCR beta sequences accurately predicted the HLA-A and HLA-B alleles for most subjects in the first cohort.

The library was prepared using the immunoSEQ multiplex PCR assay. For the multiplex PCR, a mixture combining 60 forward primers for TCR Vbeta segments and 13 reverse primers for TCR Jbeta segments was used. A multiplex PCR assay on genomic DNA amplified the CDR3 region of rearranged TCR beta genes. On the Illumina HiSeq System, the amplified TCR beta libraries were sequenced as 87-base-pair reads. In the source study's methods: In a later analysis, some 80 million unique TCR beta chains were counted across the 650 to 700 repertoires, and approximately 11 million of these chains were shared by at least two donors. Raw reads were error-corrected and collapsed into unique sequences with a nearest-neighbor algorithm that merged closely related sequences to remove PCR and sequencing errors. CDR3 sequences were aligned to IMGT reference sequences to assign V, D and J gene segments. For a sequence to be retained, a match of at least six nucleotides to both a V gene segment and a J gene segment was required. Rearrangements were classified as productive when the CDR3 lacked stop codons and remained in frame with V and J, and all other rearrangements were classified as non-productive. Following IMGT convention, CDR3 was defined as the stretch from the second conserved V-encoded cysteine up to the conserved J-encoded phenylalanine. The earlier analysis of about 620 of the donors excluded sequences that lacked an unambiguous match to a single V gene segment. In an earlier analysis of 450 to 700 of the donors, V segments were called functional above 56.7% productive rearrangements and were called segregating when the between-donor standard deviation exceeded 5%. A statistical classification framework was built for diagnosing cytomegalovirus status from the catalog of TCR beta chain sequences. In a later analysis, TCR nucleotide sequences were compared against IMGT/GENE-DB human TR gene sequences so that V and J genes could be assigned. Using the TCRdist pipeline, a later analysis assigned CDR3 sequences along with most-parsimonious VDJ recombination scenarios. A later analysis defined each TCR beta chain by its CDR3 amino acid sequence plus V-gene family, and excluded reads lacking a unique V-gene family. To address suspected cross-contamination and a sequencing artifact, a later analysis removed a few hundred highly shared, low-generation-probability nucleotide sequences. In a later analysis, a clonal expansion index for each public chain was calculated from normalized within-repertoire ranks of inferred template counts. In a later analysis, generation probabilities were computed using a VDJ recombination model fitted to out-of-frame rearrangements, and the results were checked against IGoR. A later analysis scored TCR-TCR, TCR-HLA and TCR-CMV co-occurrence with hypergeometric tests, applying a repertoire-size bias correction to TCR pairs. A later analysis estimated false discovery rates by permuting HLA or CMV assignments 20 times. In a later analysis, co-occurring TCRs were grouped using DBSCAN, and TCRdist sequence similarity was added for clustering within HLA-allele-positive subsets. Repertoires with fewer than 30,000 or more than 120,000 public chains were left out of co-occurrence clustering, as were about five repertoires with anomalous nucleotide sharing. Not all clones reach the TCRdb copy of this immuneACCESS table, which keeps in-frame sequences only. Checked studies attribute under half of the gap to unresolved V genes and leave the rest unexplained. For V, J and clone size, that table is used; D and trimming come from the DNA. For this sample the table gives about 120,000 clones, of which 75% to 80% were detected only once. Together, the top ten hold 3.3% of the sample.

The TCR originated in a woman aged 30 to 39 in good health and CMV-seropositive. Sequenced: PBMCs.

CDR3 sequence: CASRVLLGSSYEQYF. The nucleotide sequence is given as TGTGCCAGCAGGGTCCTATTGGGCAGTTCCTACGAGCAGTACTTC. The chain links TRBV2 with TRBJ2-7; no D gene call is confident. V gives up 6 bases and J gives up 1 base, and the segment between their germline ends measures 16 bases. Including the terminal cysteine and phenylalanine, the CDR3 comprises 15 residues. The kept DNA is CDR3 alone, 45 bases in frame from the first base. The germline V gene provides CDR1 SNHLY and CDR2 FYNNEI.